This T cell receptor (beta chain) was observed in a study of lymphopenia after photon versus proton radiotherapy (dated 2019 in TCRdb). Broadly, across the study: In patients with gastrointestinal tumors who developed high-grade lymphopenia, the study compared the immunological effects of photon radiation therapy with those of proton radiation therapy. The cohort included under 25 patients with gastrointestinal tumors who developed lymphopenia after receiving either photon or proton therapy. The study aimed to characterize how the two radiation modalities differ in their impact on the immune system.

Library preparation was by the immunoSEQ multiplex PCR assay. Alongside multiparametric flow cytometry, deep sequencing of rearranged TCR beta loci was used to profile the T cell repertoires. TCRdb limited this immuneACCESS table to in-frame rearrangements with V and J called. A share of clones is missing; checked studies link under half to unresolved V genes, and the rest is unexplained. For this sample the table gives about 7,200 clones, of which roughly 86% were detected only once. Approximately 15% of the sample lies in the top ten. Study-wide findings and limitations: Across the cohort, an inverse correlation was found between a larger post-nadir drop in TCR diversity and overall survival time among patients who died. After the lymphocyte count nadir, oligoclonal expansion, especially of CD8+ Temra cells, was observed in photon-treated repertoires, and the drop in diversity was driven by this expansion. Relative stability during treatment was observed in proton-treated patients, whereas loss of naive T cells and TCR diversity and gain of effector/memory populations were observed in photon-treated patients. The survival association was assessed only in patients who died, and better survival with proton therapy was presented by the authors as a possibility rather than a demonstrated result.

This clone was observed a handful of times. The antigen it binds to is not known. No quality values exist for individual bases; no much larger clone is one base distant. The V end loses 1 base and the J end loses 2 bases, and a stretch of 9 bases separates them. CDR1 and CDR2 (MGHRA, YSYEKL) derive from the germline V gene. The CDR3, from cysteine to phenylalanine, totals 14 residues. Only the CDR3 part of the read is kept: 42 bases, read in frame from the first base. This receptor was identified in a man in his fifties or sixties with cholangiocarcinoma. The sample here was peripheral blood, taken from a patient treated with photon-based radiotherapy. The rearrangement combines TRBV4-1 with TRBJ2-7, with no confident D gene call. The CDR3 reads as follows: CASSQVQGPYEQYF. The DNA sequence is as follows: TGCGCCAGCAGCCAAGTACAAGGGCCCTACGAGCAGTACTTC.